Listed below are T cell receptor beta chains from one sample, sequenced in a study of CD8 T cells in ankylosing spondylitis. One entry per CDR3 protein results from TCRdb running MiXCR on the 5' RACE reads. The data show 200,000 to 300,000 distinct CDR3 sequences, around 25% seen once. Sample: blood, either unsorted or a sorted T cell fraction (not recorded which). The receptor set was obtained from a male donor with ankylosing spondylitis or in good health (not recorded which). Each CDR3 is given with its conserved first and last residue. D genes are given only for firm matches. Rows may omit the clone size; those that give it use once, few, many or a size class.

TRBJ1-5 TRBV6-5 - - TGTGCCAGCAGTTCGGGACGGTTTAGCAATCAGCCCCAGCATTTT CASSSGRFSNQPQHF
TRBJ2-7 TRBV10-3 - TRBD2 TGTGCCATCAGCGAGACTAGCCTCGAGCAGTACTTC CAISETSLEQYF
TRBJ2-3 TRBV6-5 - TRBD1 TGTGCCAGCACCCGTGGACAGGGGACGCAGTATTTT CASTRGQGTQYF
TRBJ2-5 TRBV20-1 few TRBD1 TGCAGTGCTAGACTCGACAGGGTCCAAGAGACCCAGTACTTC CSARLDRVQETQYF
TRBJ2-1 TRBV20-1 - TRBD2 TGCAGTGCTAGAGATGAGGGGACTAGCGGGGGGGCCTGGGATGAGCAGTTCTTC CSARDEGTSGGAWDEQFF
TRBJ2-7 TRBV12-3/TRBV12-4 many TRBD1 TGTGCCAGCAGCCTAGGGGGACAGGGGCACTTC CASSLGGQGHF
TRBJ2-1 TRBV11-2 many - TGTGCCAGCAGCCCGAACAGAATCTACAATGAGCAGTTCTTC CASSPNRIYNEQFF
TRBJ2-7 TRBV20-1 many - TGCAGTGCGCAACAGGGATACGAGCAGTACTTC CSAQQGYEQYF
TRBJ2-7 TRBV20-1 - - TGCAGTGCCCCCGTCCAGGTGAACTACGAGCAGTACTTC CSAPVQVNYEQYF
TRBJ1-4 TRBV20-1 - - TGCAGTGCACGAAGGGGAAATGAAAAACTGTTTTTT CSARRGNEKLFF
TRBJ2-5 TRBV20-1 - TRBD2 TGCAGTGCTAGAGATCCCCGGGGGGACCAAGAGACCCAGTACTTC CSARDPRGDQETQYF
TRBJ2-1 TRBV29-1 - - TGCAGCGTTGAAGAAACCCGAAATGAGCAGTTCTTC CSVEETRNEQFF
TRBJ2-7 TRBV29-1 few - TGCAGCGCCTTGGGACGGATCTCCTACGAGCAGTACTTC CSALGRISYEQYF
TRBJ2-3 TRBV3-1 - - TGTGCCAGCAGCCTCCGGGAAGCTGGCACAGATACGCAGTATTTT CASSLREAGTDTQYF
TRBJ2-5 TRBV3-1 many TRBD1 TGTGCCAGCAGCAGGGGACAGACCAAAGAGACCCAGTACTTC CASSRGQTKETQYF